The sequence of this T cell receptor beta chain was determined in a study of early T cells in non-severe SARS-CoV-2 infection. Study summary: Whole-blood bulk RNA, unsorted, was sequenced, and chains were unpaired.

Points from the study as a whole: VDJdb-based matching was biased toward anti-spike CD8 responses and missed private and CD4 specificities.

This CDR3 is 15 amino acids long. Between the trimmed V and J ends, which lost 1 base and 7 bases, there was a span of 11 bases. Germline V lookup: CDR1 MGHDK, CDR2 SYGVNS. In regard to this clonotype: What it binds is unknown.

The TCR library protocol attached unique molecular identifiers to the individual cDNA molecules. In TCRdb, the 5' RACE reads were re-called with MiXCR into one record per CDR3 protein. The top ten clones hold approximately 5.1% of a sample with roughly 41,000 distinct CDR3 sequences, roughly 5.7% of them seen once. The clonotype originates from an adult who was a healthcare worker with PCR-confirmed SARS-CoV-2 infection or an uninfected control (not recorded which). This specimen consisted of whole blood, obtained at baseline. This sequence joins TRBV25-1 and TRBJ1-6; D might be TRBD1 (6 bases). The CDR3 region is CASSESDSPNSPLHF. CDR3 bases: TGTGCCAGCAGTGAATCGGACAGCCCGAATTCACCCCTCCACTTT.